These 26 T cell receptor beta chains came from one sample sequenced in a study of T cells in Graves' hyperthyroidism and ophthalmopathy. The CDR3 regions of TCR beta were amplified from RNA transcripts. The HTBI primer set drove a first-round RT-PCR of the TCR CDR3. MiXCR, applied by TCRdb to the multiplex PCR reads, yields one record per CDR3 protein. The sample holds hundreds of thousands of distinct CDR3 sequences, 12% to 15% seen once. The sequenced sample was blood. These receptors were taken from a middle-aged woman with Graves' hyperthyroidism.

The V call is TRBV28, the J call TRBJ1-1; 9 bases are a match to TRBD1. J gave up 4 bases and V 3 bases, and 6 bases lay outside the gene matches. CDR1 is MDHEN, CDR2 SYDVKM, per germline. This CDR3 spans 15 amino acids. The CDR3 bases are TGTGCCAGCAGTTTTCTCGGACAGGGGACCACTGAAGCTTTCTTT. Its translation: CASSFLGQGTTEAFF.

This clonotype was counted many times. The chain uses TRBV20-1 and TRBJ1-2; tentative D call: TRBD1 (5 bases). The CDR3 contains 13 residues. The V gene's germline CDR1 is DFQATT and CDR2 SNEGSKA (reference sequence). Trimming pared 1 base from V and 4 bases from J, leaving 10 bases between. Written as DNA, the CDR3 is TGCAGTGCTAGAGGGGGGGATCTCTATGGCTACACCTTC. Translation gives CSARGGDLYGYTF.

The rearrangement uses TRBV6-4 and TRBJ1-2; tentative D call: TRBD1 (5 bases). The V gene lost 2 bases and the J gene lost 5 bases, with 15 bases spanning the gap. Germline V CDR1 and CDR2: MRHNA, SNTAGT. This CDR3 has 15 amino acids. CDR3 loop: CASSDAQGDRYGYTF. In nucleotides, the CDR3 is TGTGCCAGCAGTGACGCGCAGGGTGACCGATATGGCTACACCTTC.

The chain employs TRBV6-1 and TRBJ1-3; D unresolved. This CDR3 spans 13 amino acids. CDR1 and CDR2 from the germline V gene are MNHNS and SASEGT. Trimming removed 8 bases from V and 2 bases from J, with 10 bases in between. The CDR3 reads CASFEGTGNTIYF. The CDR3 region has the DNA TGTGCCAGCTTCGAAGGGACTGGAAACACCATATATTTT.

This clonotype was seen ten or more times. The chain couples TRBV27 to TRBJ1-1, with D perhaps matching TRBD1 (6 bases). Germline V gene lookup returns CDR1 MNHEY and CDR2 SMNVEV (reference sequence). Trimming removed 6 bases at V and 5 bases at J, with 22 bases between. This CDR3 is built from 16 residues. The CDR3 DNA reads TGTGCCAGCAGGCCGACGTCGCGGGGGGCGCATACTGAAGCTTTCTTT. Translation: CASRPTSRGAHTEAFF.

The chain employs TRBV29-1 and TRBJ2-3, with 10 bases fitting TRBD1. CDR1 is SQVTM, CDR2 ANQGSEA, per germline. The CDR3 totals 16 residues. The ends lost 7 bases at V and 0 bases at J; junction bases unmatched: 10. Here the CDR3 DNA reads TGCAGCGCCGGGACAGGGGCCTCCGATAGCACAGATACGCAGTATTTT. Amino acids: CSAGTGASDSTDTQYF.

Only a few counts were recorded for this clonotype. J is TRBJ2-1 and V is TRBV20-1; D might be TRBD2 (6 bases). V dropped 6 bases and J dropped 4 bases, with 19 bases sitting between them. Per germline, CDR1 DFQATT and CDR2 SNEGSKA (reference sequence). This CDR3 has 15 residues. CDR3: CSASPPGLAYNEQFF. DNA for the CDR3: TGCAGTGCATCACCTCCGGGACTGGCTTACAATGAGCAGTTCTTC.

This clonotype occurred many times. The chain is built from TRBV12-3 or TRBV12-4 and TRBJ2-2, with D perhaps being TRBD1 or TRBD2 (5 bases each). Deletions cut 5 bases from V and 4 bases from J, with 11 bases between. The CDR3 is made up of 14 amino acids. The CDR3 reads CASSTGAFTGELFF. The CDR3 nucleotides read TGTGCCAGCAGTACCGGGGCCTTCACCGGGGAGCTGTTTTTT.

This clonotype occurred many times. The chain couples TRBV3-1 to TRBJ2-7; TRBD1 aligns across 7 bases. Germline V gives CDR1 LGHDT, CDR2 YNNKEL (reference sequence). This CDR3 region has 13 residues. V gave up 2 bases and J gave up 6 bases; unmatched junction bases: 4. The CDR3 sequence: CASSQTGVSEQYF. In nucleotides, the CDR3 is TGTGCCAGCAGCCAAACAGGGGTCAGCGAGCAGTACTTC.

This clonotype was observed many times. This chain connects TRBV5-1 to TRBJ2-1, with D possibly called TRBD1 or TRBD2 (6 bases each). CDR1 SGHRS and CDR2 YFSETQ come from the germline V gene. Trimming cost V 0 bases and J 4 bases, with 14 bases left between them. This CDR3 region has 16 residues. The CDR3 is CASSLGGASSYNEQFF. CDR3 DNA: TGCGCCAGCAGCTTGGGGGGGGCTAGCTCATACAATGAGCAGTTCTTC.

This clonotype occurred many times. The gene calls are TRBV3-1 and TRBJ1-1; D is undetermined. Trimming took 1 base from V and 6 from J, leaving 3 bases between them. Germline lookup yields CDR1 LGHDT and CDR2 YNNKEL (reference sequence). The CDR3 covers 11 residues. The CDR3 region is CASSQGSEAFF. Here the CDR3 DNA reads TGTGCCAGCAGCCAAGGCTCTGAAGCTTTCTTT. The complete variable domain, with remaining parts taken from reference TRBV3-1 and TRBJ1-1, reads DTAVSQTPKYLVTQMGNDKSIKCEQNLGHDTMYWYKQDSKKFLKIMFSYNNKELIINETVPNRFSPKSPDKAHLNLHINSLELGDSAVYFCASSQGSEAFFGQGTRLTVV.

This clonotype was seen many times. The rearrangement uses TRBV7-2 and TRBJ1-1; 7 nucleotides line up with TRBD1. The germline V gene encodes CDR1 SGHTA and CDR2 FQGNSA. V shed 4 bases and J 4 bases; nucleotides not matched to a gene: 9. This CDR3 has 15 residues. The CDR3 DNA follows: TGTGCCAGCAGCTATCTCCCTACAGGGGTCACTGAAGCTTTCTTT. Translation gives CASSYLPTGVTEAFF. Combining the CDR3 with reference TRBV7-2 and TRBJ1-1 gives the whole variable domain GAGVSQSPSNKVTEKGKDVELRCDPISGHTALYWYRQSLGQGLEFLIYFQGNSAPDKSGLPSDRFSAERTGGSVSTLTIQRTQQEDSAVYLCASSYLPTGVTEAFFGQGTRLTVV.

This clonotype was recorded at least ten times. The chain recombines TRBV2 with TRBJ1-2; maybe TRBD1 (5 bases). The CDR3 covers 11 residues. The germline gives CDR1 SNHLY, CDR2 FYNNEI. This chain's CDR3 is CVGQQNYGYTF. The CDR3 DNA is TGTGTAGGACAACAGAACTATGGCTACACCTTC.

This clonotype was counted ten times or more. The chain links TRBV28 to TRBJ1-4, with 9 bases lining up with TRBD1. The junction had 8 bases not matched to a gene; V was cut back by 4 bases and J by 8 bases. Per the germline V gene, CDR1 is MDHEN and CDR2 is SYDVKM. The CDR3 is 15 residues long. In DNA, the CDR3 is TGTGCCAGCAGTTCGCGGACAGGGGCCTTGGAAAAACTGTTTTTT. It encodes CASSSRTGALEKLFF.

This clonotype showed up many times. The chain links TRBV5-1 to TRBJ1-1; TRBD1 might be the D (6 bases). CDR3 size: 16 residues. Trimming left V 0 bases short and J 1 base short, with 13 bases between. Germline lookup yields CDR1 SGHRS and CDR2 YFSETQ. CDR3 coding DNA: TGCGCCAGCAGCTTGGGGGTTACGGGGGCGAACACTGAAGCTTTCTTT. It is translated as CASSLGVTGANTEAFF.

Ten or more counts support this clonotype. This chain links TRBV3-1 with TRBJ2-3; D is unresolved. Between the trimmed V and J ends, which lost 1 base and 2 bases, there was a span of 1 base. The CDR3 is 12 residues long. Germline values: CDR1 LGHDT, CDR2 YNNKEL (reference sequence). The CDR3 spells CASSQATDTQYF. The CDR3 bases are TGTGCCAGCAGCCAAGCCACAGATACGCAGTATTTT.

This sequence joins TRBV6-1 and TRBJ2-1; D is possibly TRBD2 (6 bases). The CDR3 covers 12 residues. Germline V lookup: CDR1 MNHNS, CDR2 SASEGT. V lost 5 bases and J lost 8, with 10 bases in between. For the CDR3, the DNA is TGTGCCAGCAGTAAAACGGGGGATGAGCAGTTCTTC. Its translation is CASSKTGDEQFF.

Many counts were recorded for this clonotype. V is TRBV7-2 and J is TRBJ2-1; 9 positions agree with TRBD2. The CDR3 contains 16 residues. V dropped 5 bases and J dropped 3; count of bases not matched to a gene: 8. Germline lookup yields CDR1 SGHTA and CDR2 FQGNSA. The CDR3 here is CASSAGGAGGYNEQFF. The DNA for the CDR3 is TGTGCCAGCAGCGCCGGGGGAGCGGGAGGCTACAATGAGCAGTTCTTC. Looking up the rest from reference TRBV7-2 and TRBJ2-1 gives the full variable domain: GAGVSQSPSNKVTEKGKDVELRCDPISGHTALYWYRQSLGQGLEFLIYFQGNSAPDKSGLPSDRFSAERTGGSVSTLTIQRTQQEDSAVYLCASSAGGAGGYNEQFFGPGTRLTVL.

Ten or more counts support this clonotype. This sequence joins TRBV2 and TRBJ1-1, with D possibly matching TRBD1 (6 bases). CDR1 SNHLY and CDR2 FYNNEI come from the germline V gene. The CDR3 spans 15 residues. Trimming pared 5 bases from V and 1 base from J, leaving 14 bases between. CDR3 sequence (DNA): TGTGCCAGCAGTCCTCAGGGGAGGAGGAACACTGAAGCTTTCTTT. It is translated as CASSPQGRRNTEAFF.

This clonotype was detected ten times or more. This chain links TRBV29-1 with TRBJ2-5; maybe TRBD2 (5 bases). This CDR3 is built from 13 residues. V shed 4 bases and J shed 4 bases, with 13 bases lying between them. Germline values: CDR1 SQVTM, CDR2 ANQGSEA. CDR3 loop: CSVARVEGETQYF. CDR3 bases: TGCAGCGTTGCCCGGGTCGAGGGAGAGACCCAGTACTTC.

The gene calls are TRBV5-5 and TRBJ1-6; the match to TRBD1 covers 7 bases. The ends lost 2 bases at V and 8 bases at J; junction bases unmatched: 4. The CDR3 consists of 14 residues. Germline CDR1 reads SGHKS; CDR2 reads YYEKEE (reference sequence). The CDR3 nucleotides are TGTGCCAGCAGCTTAGGGGGCATTGATTCACCCCTCCACTTT. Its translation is CASSLGGIDSPLHF.

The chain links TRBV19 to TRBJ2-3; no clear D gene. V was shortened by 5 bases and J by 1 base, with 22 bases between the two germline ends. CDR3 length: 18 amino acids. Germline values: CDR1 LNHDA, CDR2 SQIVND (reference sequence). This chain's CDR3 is CASSSLLQPARGTDTQYF. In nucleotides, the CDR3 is TGTGCCAGTAGTTCTCTGCTACAGCCCGCTCGGGGCACAGATACGCAGTATTTT.

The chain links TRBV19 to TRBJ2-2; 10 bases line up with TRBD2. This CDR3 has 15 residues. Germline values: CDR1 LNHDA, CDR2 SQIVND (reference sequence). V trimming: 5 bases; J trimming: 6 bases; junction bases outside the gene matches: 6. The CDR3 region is CASSRRTSGAGELFF. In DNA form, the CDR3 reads TGTGCCAGTAGTCGTAGGACTAGCGGAGCCGGGGAGCTGTTTTTT. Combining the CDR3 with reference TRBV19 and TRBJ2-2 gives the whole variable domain DGGITQSPKYLFRKEGQNVTLSCEQNLNHDAMYWYRQDPGQGLRLIYYSQIVNDFQKGDIAEGYSVSREKKESFPLTVTSAQKNPTAFYLCASSRRTSGAGELFFGEGSRLTVL.

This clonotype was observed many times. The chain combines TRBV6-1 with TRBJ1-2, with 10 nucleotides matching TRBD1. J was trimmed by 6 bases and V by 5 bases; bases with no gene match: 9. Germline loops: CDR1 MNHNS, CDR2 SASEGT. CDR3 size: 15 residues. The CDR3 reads CASSPPTGGKDGYTF. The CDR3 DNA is TGTGCCAGCAGTCCCCCGACAGGGGGCAAAGATGGCTACACCTTC.

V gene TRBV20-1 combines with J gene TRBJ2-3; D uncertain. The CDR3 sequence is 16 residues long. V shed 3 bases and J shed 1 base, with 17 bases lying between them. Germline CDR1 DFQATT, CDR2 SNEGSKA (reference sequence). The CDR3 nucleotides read TGCAGTGCTAGTCTCCCGCCGACTTTCGGCACAGATACGCAGTATTTT. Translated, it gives CSASLPPTFGTDTQYF.

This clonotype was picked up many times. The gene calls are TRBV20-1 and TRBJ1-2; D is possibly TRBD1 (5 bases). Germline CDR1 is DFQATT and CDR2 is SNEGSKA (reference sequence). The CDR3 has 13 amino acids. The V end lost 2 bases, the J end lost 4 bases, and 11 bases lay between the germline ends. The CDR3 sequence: CSARPGLSYGYTF. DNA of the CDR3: TGCAGTGCTAGACCGGGACTGAGCTATGGCTACACCTTC.